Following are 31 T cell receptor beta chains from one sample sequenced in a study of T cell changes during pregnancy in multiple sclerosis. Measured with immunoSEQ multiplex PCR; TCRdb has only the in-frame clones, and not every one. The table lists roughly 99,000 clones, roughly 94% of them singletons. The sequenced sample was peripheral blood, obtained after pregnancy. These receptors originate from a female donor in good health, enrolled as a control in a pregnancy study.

In DNA form, the CDR3 reads TGTGCCAGCAGCACTGGGCTCATGAACACTGAAGCTTTCTTT. This encodes CASSTGLMNTEAFF. V gene TRBV2 combines with J gene TRBJ1-1; D remains unclear. The CDR3 has 14 amino acids. V was pared by 6 bases and J by 0 bases, with 11 bases between. Germline-derived CDR1 and CDR2 are SNHLY and FYNNEI.

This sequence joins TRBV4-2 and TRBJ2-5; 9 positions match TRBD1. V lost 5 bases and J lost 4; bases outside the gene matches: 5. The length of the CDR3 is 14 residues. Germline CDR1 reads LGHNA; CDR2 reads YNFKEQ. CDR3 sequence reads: CASSFSDRGETQYF. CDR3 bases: TGTGCCAGCAGCTTTTCGGACAGGGGAGAGACCCAGTACTTC.

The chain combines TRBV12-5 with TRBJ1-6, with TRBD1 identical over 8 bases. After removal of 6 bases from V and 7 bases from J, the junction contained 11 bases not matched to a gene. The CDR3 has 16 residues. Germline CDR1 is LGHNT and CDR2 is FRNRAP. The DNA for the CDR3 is TGTGCTAGTGGAAACCCTTGGACAGGGTGGAATTCACCCCTCCACTTT. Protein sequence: CASGNPWTGWNSPLHF. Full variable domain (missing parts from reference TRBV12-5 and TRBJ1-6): DARVTQTPRHKVTEMGQEVTMRCQPILGHNTVFWYRQTMMQGLELLAYFRNRAPLDDSGMPKDRFSAEMPDATLATLKIQPSEPRDSAVYFCASGNPWTGWNSPLHFGNGTRLTVT.

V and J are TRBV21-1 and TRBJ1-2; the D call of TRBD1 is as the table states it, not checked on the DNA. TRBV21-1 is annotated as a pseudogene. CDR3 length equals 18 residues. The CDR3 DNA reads TGTGCCAGCAGCAAAGCGGGAAGGGGGCCCACCGAAGCAGGGGGCTACACCTTC. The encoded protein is CASSKAGRGPTEAGGYTF.

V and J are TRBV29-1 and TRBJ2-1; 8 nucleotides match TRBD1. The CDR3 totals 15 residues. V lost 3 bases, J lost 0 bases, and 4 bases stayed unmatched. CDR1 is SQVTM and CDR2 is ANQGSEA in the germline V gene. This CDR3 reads CSVEGTGHSYNEQFF. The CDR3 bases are TGCAGCGTTGAGGGGACAGGTCACTCCTACAATGAGCAGTTCTTC.

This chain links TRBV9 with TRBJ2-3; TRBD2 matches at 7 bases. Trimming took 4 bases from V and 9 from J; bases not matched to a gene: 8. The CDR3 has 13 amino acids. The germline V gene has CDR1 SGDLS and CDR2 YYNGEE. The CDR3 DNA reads TGTGCCAGCAGCCCACCGGTTAGCGGGACGCAGTATTTT. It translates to CASSPPVSGTQYF.

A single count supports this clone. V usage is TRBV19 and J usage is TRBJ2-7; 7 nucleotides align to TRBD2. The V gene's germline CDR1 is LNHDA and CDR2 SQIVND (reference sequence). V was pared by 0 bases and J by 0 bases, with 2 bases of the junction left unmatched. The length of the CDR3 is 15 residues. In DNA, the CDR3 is TGTGCCAGTAGTATAGAGCGGGAGTTCTCCTACGAGCAGTACTTC. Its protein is CASSIEREFSYEQYF.

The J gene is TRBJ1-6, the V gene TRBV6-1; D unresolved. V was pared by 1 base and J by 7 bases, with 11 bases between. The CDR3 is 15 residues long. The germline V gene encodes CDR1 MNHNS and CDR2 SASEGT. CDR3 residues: CASSEGGRGNSPLHF. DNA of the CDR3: TGTGCCAGCAGTGAAGGTGGGAGAGGGAATTCACCCCTCCACTTT.

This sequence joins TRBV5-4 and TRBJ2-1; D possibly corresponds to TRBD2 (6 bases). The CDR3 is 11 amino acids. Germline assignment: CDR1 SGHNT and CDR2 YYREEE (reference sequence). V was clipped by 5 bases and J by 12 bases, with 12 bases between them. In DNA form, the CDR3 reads TGTGCCAGCAGATCCGGGAGAGGGCAGTTCTTC. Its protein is CASRSGRGQFF.

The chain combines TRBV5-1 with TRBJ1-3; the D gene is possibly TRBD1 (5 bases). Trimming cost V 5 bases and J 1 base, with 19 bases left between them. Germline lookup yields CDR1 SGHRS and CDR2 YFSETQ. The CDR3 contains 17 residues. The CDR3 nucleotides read TGCGCCAGCAGTCGTATACCGATCGGGGGTTCTGGAAACACCATATATTTT. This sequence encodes CASSRIPIGGSGNTIYF.

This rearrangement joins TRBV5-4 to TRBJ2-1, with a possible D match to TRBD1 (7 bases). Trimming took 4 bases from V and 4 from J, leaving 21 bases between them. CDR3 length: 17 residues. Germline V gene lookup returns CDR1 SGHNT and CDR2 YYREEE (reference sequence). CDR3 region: CASSPNPEGANYNEQFF. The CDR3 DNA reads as TGTGCCAGCAGCCCAAATCCGGAGGGGGCGAATTACAATGAGCAGTTCTTC.

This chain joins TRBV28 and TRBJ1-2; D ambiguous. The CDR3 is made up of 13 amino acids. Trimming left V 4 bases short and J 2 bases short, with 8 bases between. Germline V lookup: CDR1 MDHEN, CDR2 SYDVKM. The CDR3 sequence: CASSSLMNYGYTF. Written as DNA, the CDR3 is TGTGCCAGCAGTTCTCTAATGAACTATGGCTACACCTTC.

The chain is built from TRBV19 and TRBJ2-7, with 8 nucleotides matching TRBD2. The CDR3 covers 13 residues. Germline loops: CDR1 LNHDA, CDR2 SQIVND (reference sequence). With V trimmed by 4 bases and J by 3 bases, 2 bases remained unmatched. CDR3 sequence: CASSTGGGYEQYF. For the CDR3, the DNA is TGTGCCAGTAGTACGGGGGGGGGCTACGAGCAGTACTTC.

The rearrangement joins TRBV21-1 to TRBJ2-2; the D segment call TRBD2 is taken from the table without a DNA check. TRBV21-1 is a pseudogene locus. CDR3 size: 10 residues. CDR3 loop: CASTTGELFF. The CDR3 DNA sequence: TGTGCCAGCACGACCGGGGAGCTGTTTTTT.

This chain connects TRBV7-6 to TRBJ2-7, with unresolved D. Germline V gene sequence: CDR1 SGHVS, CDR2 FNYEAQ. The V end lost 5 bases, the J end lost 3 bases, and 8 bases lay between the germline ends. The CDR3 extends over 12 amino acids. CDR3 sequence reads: CASSPTGYEQYF. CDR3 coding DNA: TGTGCCAGCAGCCCCACGGGCTACGAGCAGTACTTC. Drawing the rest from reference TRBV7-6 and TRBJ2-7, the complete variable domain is GAGVSQSPRYKVTKRGQDVALRCDPISGHVSLYWYRQALGQGPEFLTYFNYEAQQDKSGLPNDRFSAERPEGSISTLTIQRTEQRDSAMYRCASSPTGYEQYFGPGTRLTVT.

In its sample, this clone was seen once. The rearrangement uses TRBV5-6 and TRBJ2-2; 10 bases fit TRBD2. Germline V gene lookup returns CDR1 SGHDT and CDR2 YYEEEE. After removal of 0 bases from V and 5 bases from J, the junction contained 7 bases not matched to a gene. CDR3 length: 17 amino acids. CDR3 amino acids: CASSLGLAGVGTGELFF. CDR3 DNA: TGTGCCAGCAGCTTGGGCCTAGCGGGAGTGGGGACCGGGGAGCTGTTTTTT.

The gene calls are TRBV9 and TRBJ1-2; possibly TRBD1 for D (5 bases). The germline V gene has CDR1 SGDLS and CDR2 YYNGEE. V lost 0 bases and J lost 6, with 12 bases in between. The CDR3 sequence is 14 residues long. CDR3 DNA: TGTGCCAGCAGCGTAGGTAATCAGGGTGATGGCTACACCTTC. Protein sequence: CASSVGNQGDGYTF.

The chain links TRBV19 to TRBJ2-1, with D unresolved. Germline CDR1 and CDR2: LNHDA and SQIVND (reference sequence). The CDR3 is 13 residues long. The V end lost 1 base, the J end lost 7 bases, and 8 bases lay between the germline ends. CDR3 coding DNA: TGTGCCAGTAGTATAGTTTATTCGAATGAGCAGTTCTTC. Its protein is CASSIVYSNEQFF.

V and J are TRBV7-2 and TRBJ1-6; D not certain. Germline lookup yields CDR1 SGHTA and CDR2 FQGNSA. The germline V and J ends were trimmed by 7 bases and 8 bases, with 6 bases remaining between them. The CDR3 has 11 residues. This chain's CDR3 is CASTGDSPLHF. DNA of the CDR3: TGTGCCAGCACGGGTGATTCACCCCTCCACTTT. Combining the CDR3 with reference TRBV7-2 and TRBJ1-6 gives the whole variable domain GAGVSQSPSNKVTEKGKDVELRCDPISGHTALYWYRQSLGQGLEFLIYFQGNSAPDKSGLPSDRFSAERTGGSVSTLTIQRTQQEDSAVYLCASTGDSPLHFGNGTRLTVT.

The CDR3: CASSYDLGARGLFF. The CDR3, as DNA: TGTGCCAGCAGTTACGATCTGGGTGCTCGAGGGCTGTTTTTT. The V call is TRBV6-5, the J call TRBJ2-2; no firm D call. With 2 bases removed from V and 13 bases from J, the gap between germline ends came to 17 bases. CDR1 and CDR2 (germline): MNHEY, SVGAGI. The CDR3 totals 14 residues.

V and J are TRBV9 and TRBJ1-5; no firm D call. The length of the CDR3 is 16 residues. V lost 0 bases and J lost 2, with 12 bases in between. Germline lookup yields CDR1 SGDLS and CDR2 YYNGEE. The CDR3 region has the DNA TGTGCCAGCAGCGTAGCTAACTTGCGGGGCAATCAGCCCCAGCATTTT. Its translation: CASSVANLRGNQPQHF.

CDR3 residues: CASSTDRDRVHEQYF. The CDR3 DNA reads as TGTGCCAGCAGCACCGACCGGGACAGGGTCCACGAGCAGTACTTC. This chain links TRBV21-1 with TRBJ2-7; TRBD1, the table's D call, lacks a check against the DNA. TRBV21-1 is flagged as a pseudogene. The CDR3 is 15 residues long.

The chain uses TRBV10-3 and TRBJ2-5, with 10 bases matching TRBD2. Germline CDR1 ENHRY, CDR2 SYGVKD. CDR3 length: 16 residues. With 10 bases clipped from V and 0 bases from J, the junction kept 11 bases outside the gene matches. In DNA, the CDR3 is TGTGCCACCGGTGGGACTAGCGCTTCGTACCAAGAGACCCAGTACTTC. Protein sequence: CATGGTSASYQETQYF.

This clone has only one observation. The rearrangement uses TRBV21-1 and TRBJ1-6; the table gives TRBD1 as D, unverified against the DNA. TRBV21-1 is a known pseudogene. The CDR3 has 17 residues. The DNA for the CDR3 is TGTGCCAGCAGCAAAGACAGTCCCGGCTCCTATAATTCACCCCTCCACTTT. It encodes CASSKDSPGSYNSPLHF.

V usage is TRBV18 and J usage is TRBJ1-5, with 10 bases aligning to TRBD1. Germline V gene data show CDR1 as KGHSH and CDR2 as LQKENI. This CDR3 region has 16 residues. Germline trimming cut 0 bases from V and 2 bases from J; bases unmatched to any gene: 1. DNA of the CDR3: TGTGCCAGCTCACCACCCGGGACAGGGGGCAATCAGCCCCAGCATTTT. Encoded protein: CASSPPGTGGNQPQHF.

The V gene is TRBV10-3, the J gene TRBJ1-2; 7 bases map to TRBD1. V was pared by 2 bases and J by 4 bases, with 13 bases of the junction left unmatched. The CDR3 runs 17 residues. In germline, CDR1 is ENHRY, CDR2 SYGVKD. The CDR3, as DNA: TGTGCCATCAGTGAGGGTCGGGACAGACCAACTCTCTATGGCTACACCTTC. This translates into CAISEGRDRPTLYGYTF.

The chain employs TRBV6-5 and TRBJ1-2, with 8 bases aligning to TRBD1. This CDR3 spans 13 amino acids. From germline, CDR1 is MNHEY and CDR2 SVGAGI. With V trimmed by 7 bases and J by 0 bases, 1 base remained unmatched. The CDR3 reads CASKTGANYGYTF. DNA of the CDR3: TGTGCCAGCAAGACAGGGGCTAACTATGGCTACACCTTC.

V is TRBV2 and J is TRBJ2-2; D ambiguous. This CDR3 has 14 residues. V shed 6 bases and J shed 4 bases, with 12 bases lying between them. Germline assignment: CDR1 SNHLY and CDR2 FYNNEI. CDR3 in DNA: TGTGCCAGCAGGGAGATCCCGGCCACCGGGGAGCTGTTTTTT. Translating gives CASREIPATGELFF.

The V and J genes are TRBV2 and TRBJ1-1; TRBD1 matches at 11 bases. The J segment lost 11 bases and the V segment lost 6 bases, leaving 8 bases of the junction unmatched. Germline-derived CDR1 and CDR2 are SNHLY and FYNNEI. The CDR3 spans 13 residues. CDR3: CASSDWTGGRAFF. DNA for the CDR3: TGTGCCAGCAGCGACTGGACAGGGGGCCGTGCTTTCTTT.

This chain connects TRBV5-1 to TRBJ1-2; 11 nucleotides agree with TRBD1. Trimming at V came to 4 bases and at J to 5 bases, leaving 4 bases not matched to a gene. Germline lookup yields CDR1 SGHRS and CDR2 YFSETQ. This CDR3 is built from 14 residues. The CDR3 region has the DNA TGCGCCAGCAGCAGGGACAGGGGGATATATGGCTACACCTTC. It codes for CASSRDRGIYGYTF. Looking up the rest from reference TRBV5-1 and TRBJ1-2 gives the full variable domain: KAGVTQTPRYLIKTRGQQVTLSCSPISGHRSVSWYQQTPGQGLQFLFEYFSETQRNKGNFPGRFSGRQFSNSRSEMNVSTLELGDSALYLCASSRDRGIYGYTFGSGTRLTVV.

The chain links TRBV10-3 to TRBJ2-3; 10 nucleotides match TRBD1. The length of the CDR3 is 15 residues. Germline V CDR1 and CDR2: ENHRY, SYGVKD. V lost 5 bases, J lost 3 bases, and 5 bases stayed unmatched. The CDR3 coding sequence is TGTGCCATCAGTCAGACAGGGGGCATAACAGATACGCAGTATTTT. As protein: CAISQTGGITDTQYF.